These 21 T cell receptor beta chains were all obtained from the same sample, sequenced in a study of response to subunit inactivated influenza vaccine. TCRdb re-called the RT-PCR reads through MiXCR, storing one row per CDR3 protein. The sample lists about 520,000 distinct CDR3 sequences, approximately 7.2% occurring once. Sequencing was performed on PBMCs from blood, taken less than 30 months after vaccination. The receptors were gathered from a man between 50 and 69 years old who received an inactivated influenza vaccine.

In DNA form, the CDR3 reads TGTGCCAGCACGGGGGCTCTCTACGAGCAGTACTTC. Its protein product is CASTGALYEQYF. The V and J genes are TRBV12-3 or TRBV12-4 and TRBJ2-7; D could derive from TRBD1 or TRBD2 (6 bases each). Trimming shortened V by 7 bases and J by 3 bases, and 10 bases separated the two germline ends. The CDR3 contains 12 residues.

This clonotype was observed a few times. The chain is built from TRBV5-5 and TRBJ2-1, with a possible D match to TRBD2 (5 bases). The germline V gene encodes CDR1 SGHKS and CDR2 YYEKEE (reference sequence). V lost 4 bases, J lost 9 bases, and 14 bases lay in between. CDR3 length: 13 amino acids. The CDR3 spells CASSGGLFSEQFF. The CDR3 bases are TGTGCCAGCAGCGGAGGCCTCTTCAGTGAGCAGTTCTTC.

This clonotype was seen ten or more times. The genes are TRBV10-3 and TRBJ2-7; the match to TRBD1 covers 8 bases. The CDR3 extends over 14 amino acids. The germline CDR1 and CDR2 sequences are ENHRY and SYGVKD. V shed 2 bases and J 2 bases; nucleotides not matched to a gene: 2. The CDR3 sequence: CAISEGTGTYEQYF. The CDR3, as DNA: TGTGCCATCAGTGAGGGGACAGGCACCTACGAGCAGTACTTC.

This chain joins TRBV6-1 and TRBJ1-1; D ambiguous. V lost 7 bases to trimming and J lost 2 bases, with 17 bases between them. The CDR3 length is 15 residues. CDR1 MNHNS and CDR2 SASEGT come from the germline V gene. The DNA of the CDR3 is TGTGCCAGCACCCGGGCTGATTCTCTTAACACTGAAGCTTTCTTT. This sequence encodes CASTRADSLNTEAFF.

Written as DNA, the CDR3 is TGCAGCGTTGTACCCCCGAGCGGAATGGGACCGGGAGATACGCAGTATTTT. Its protein product is CSVVPPSGMGPGDTQYF. The V gene is TRBV29-1, the J gene TRBJ2-3; D might be TRBD1 or TRBD2, each matching 5 bases. This CDR3 region has 17 residues. Deletions cut 4 bases from V and 5 bases from J, with 25 bases between. Germline loops: CDR1 SQVTM, CDR2 ANQGSEA.

This clonotype was observed a handful of times. The chain links TRBV4-1 to TRBJ2-7, with D possibly matching TRBD1 (5 bases). The CDR3 is 15 amino acids. Trimming left V 1 base short and J 1 base short, with 11 bases between. Germline CDR1 is MGHRA and CDR2 is YSYEKL. The CDR3 coding sequence is TGCGCCAGCAGCCAAGGCAGCAGGGATTCCTACGAGCAGTACTTC. Translated: CASSQGSRDSYEQYF.

This clonotype was detected ten times or more. This sequence joins TRBV5-8 and TRBJ2-1; 8 bases are shared with TRBD1. Germline lookup yields CDR1 SGHTS and CDR2 YDEGEE. The V segment lost 7 bases and the J segment 3 bases; nucleotides outside the gene matches: 6. CDR3 length: 14 amino acids. CDR3 DNA: TGTGCCAGCCACCGGACAGGGAGCTACAATGAGCAGTTCTTC. It is translated as CASHRTGSYNEQFF.

This clonotype has more than one count but fewer than ten. The chain joins TRBV19 to TRBJ1-5; a weak D match, TRBD1 (5 bases). Per germline, CDR1 LNHDA and CDR2 SQIVND (reference sequence). The CDR3 is 15 residues long. V lost 3 bases and J 5 bases, leaving 14 bases between the germline ends. The CDR3 DNA reads TGTGCCAGTAGTATCCGTCAGGGATCCCATCAGCCCCAGCATTTT. Protein product: CASSIRQGSHQPQHF.

This clonotype was recorded at least ten times. This chain uses TRBV5-1 with TRBJ2-3, with D perhaps TRBD2 (5 bases). CDR3 size: 14 residues. CDR1 and CDR2 from the germline V gene are SGHRS and YFSETQ. Deletions cut 3 bases from V and 4 bases from J, with 12 bases between. CDR3 sequence reads: CASSSDWVSDTQYF. CDR3 sequence (DNA): TGCGCCAGCAGCTCGGACTGGGTATCAGATACGCAGTATTTT.

This clonotype has more than one count but fewer than ten. The rearrangement links TRBV28 to TRBJ2-3; 9 nucleotides match TRBD2. In germline, CDR1 is MDHEN, CDR2 SYDVKM. V gave up 5 bases and J gave up 4 bases; unmatched junction bases: 10. The CDR3 runs to 16 residues. CDR3 region: CASSPYSGRRADTQYF. As DNA, the CDR3 is TGTGCCAGCAGTCCTTATAGCGGGAGAAGGGCAGATACGCAGTATTTT.

Only a few counts were recorded for this clonotype. This sequence joins TRBV20-1 and TRBJ2-7; tentatively, D is TRBD1 or TRBD2 (5 bases each). Germline CDR1 and CDR2: DFQATT and SNEGSKA (reference sequence). Trimming removed 0 bases at V and 3 bases at J, with 15 bases between. CDR3 length: 15 amino acids. The CDR3 loop reads CSARDLYGTIYEQYF. CDR3 sequence (DNA): TGCAGTGCTAGAGACCTTTACGGGACCATCTACGAGCAGTACTTC.

This clonotype was counted many times. The chain uses TRBV18 and TRBJ2-3, with D perhaps TRBD2 (6 bases). The germline V gene has CDR1 KGHSH and CDR2 LQKENI. The CDR3 covers 17 residues. Trimming shortened V by 0 bases and J by 0 bases, and 13 bases separated the two germline ends. Here the CDR3 DNA reads TGTGCCAGCTCACCACCGGGGGGACTCCGTAGCACAGATACGCAGTATTTT. Translating it yields CASSPPGGLRSTDTQYF.

This clonotype has ten or more counts. The V gene is TRBV7-2, the J gene TRBJ2-3, with 7 nucleotides matching TRBD2. This CDR3 comprises 17 residues. Looked up from germline, CDR1 is SGHTA and CDR2 is FQGNSA. Germline trimming cut 6 bases from V and 1 base from J; bases unmatched to any gene: 13. CDR3 sequence (DNA): TGTGCCAGCAGTTTAAGGCCCGCGGGAGTCGGCACAGATACGCAGTATTTT. Amino acids: CASSLRPAGVGTDTQYF.

This clonotype was seen repeatedly, ten times or more. This chain joins TRBV7-9 and TRBJ2-3; TRBD2 matches 8 bases. CDR1 is SEHNR and CDR2 is FQNEAQ in the germline V gene (reference sequence). With V trimmed by 5 bases and J by 1 base, 8 bases remained unmatched. This CDR3 comprises 16 residues. The CDR3 loop reads CASSPGAGAGTDTQYF. In DNA form, the CDR3 reads TGTGCCAGCAGCCCAGGAGCGGGAGCGGGCACAGATACGCAGTATTTT.

The chain recombines TRBV20-1 with TRBJ2-5; 9 nucleotides match TRBD2. J was trimmed by 4 bases and V by 0 bases; bases with no gene match: 3. Germline lookup yields CDR1 DFQATT and CDR2 SNEGSKA (reference sequence). The CDR3 is made up of 14 amino acids. The CDR3 sequence: CSARDAGGPETQYF. The CDR3, as DNA: TGCAGTGCTAGAGATGCGGGGGGGCCAGAGACCCAGTACTTC.

This clonotype showed up just a few times. This rearrangement joins TRBV10-3 to TRBJ2-2; 10 bases are a match to TRBD2. With V trimmed by 3 bases and J by 4 bases, 2 bases remained unmatched. This CDR3 contains 15 residues. Germline loops: CDR1 ENHRY, CDR2 SYGVKD. CDR3 sequence: CAISDSGRITGELFF. As DNA, the CDR3 is TGTGCCATCAGTGATAGCGGGAGGATCACCGGGGAGCTGTTTTTT.

The rearrangement links TRBV12-3 or TRBV12-4 to TRBJ2-7; 10 bases map to TRBD1. Trimming removed 4 bases from V and 3 bases from J; junction bases left unmatched: 6. The CDR3 length is 15 residues. CDR3 amino acids: CASSSTGGAGYEQYF. The CDR3 DNA sequence: TGTGCCAGCAGTTCGACAGGGGGCGCGGGCTACGAGCAGTACTTC.

Only a few counts were recorded for this clonotype. The rearrangement uses TRBV7-8 and TRBJ1-5, with a tentative D call TRBD1 (5 bases). The CDR3 contains 18 residues. The germline V gene has CDR1 SGHVS and CDR2 FQNEAQ. Trimming shortened V by 5 bases and J by 0 bases, and 20 bases separated the two germline ends. The CDR3 sequence is CASSRTLGTFNSNQPQHF. The CDR3 DNA reads as TGTGCCAGCAGCCGGACCCTTGGGACTTTTAATAGCAATCAGCCCCAGCATTTT.

The gene calls are TRBV7-9 and TRBJ2-1; TRBD2 matches at 11 bases. V dropped 5 bases and J dropped 6; count of bases not matched to a gene: 6. The CDR3 loop spans 15 amino acids. Germline CDR1 SEHNR, CDR2 FQNEAQ (reference sequence). CDR3 loop: CASSLTSGVPNEQFF. For the CDR3, the DNA is TGTGCCAGCAGCCTGACTAGCGGGGTCCCCAATGAGCAGTTCTTC.

This clonotype was detected ten times or more. This chain connects TRBV28 to TRBJ2-3; D tentatively reads TRBD1 or TRBD2 (5 bases each). The CDR3 covers 14 residues. Trimming took 6 bases from V and 6 from J, leaving 16 bases between them. Germline lookup yields CDR1 MDHEN and CDR2 SYDVKM. As DNA, the CDR3 is TGTGCCAGCAGCCCTCAACTTTGGGGGGATACGCAGTATTTT. Translation gives CASSPQLWGDTQYF.

With respect to this clonotype: At one boundary the junction diverges from the germline segment, which might be a read error. The J gene is TRBJ2-1, the V gene TRBV20-1, with D tentatively TRBD2 (5 bases). The CDR3 contains 16 residues. Germline V lookup: CDR1 DFQATT, CDR2 SNEGSKA (reference sequence). This CDR3 is CCARDWRVSSYNEQFF. CDR3 nucleotide sequence: TGCTGTGCTAGAGACTGGCGGGTAAGCTCCTACAATGAGCAGTTCTTC.